These 16 T cell receptor beta chains share one sample of origin, sequenced in a study of identical twins. TCRdb itself ran the 5' RACE reads through MiXCR, one entry per CDR3 protein. The sample consists of about 570,000 distinct CDR3 sequences, roughly 9.9% of them appearing once. The same data also contributed to another study, on yellow fever vaccine responses in identical twins.

The material sequenced was PBMCs. The receptors stem from a woman between 18 and 29 years old in good health.

This clonotype has more than one count but fewer than ten. The chain is built from TRBV6-5 and TRBJ2-3; D could derive from TRBD1 or TRBD2 (5 bases each). The CDR3 spans 15 residues. CDR1 and CDR2 from the germline V gene are MNHEY and SVGAGI. V shed 2 bases and J shed 0 bases, with 9 bases lying between them. CDR3 coding DNA: TGTGCCAGCAGTTACAGAGGGGAGAGCACAGATACGCAGTATTTT. This codes for CASSYRGESTDTQYF.

V and J are TRBV20-1 and TRBJ2-7; maybe TRBD2 (5 bases). This CDR3 spans 17 amino acids. Per germline, CDR1 DFQATT and CDR2 SNEGSKA (reference sequence). V was shortened by 4 bases and J by 1 base, with 23 bases between the two germline ends. CDR3 region: CSAIRFSPGIQSYEQYF. The CDR3 DNA follows: TGCAGTGCTATCCGCTTTTCACCGGGGATCCAATCCTACGAGCAGTACTTC.

The sample holds a few counts of this clonotype. V usage is TRBV5-1 and J usage is TRBJ2-5, with D perhaps TRBD1 or TRBD2 (5 bases each). CDR3 length: 15 amino acids. Germline V lookup: CDR1 SGHRS, CDR2 YFSETQ. Trimming cost V 3 bases and J 4 bases, with 16 bases left between them. The CDR3 loop reads CASSSQSRDGETQYF. CDR3 nucleotides: TGCGCCAGCAGCTCCCAAAGCCGGGACGGAGAGACCCAGTACTTC.

V gene TRBV2 combines with J gene TRBJ2-1; D unresolved. CDR1 is SNHLY, CDR2 FYNNEI, per germline. The V end was cut by 7 bases, the J end by 3 bases, with 7 bases between. This CDR3 has 12 residues. The CDR3, as DNA: TGTGCCAGCAAGGGCTTCTACAATGAGCAGTTCTTC. Protein: CASKGFYNEQFF. Combining the CDR3 with reference TRBV2 and TRBJ2-1 gives the whole variable domain EPEVTQTPSHQVTQMGQEVILRCVPISNHLYFYWYRQILGQKVEFLVSFYNNEISEKSEIFDDQFSVERPDGSNFTLKIRSTKLEDSAMYFCASKGFYNEQFFGPGTRLTVL.

CDR3 DNA sequence: TGTGCCAGCAGTCAAAGGGCGAGGCTCGGCACAGATACGCAGTATTTT. Protein sequence: CASSQRARLGTDTQYF. The rearrangement uses TRBV6-1 and TRBJ2-3, with D unresolved. The CDR3 length is 16 residues. Per the germline V gene, CDR1 is MNHNS and CDR2 is SASEGT. The ends were cut back, 5 bases at V and 1 base at J, with 16 bases in the middle.

This clonotype has at least ten counts. The V call is TRBV11-2, the J call TRBJ2-1; 8 bases are shared with TRBD2. The junction had 14 bases not matched to a gene; V was cut back by 1 base and J by 9 bases. Per the germline V gene, CDR1 is SGHAT and CDR2 is FQNNGV. The CDR3 covers 17 residues. The CDR3 sequence is CASSLGASAGAYGEQFF. The CDR3 DNA is TGTGCCAGCAGCTTAGGGGCGTCAGCGGGAGCCTACGGTGAGCAGTTCTTC. Based on the CDR3 plus reference TRBV11-2 and TRBJ2-1, the full variable domain is EAGVAQSPRYKIIEKRQSVAFWCNPISGHATLYWYQQILGQGPKLLIQFQNNGVVDDSQLPKDRFSAERLKGVDSTLKIQPAKLEDSAVYLCASSLGASAGAYGEQFFGPGTRLTVL.

The chain is built from TRBV19 and TRBJ2-3; TRBD2 aligns across 11 bases. V shed 7 bases, J shed 1 base, and the junction held 7 bases outside the gene matches. Germline V gene data show CDR1 as LNHDA and CDR2 as SQIVND (reference sequence). This CDR3 is 16 amino acids long. The CDR3 protein is CASNSGRASGTDTQYF. The CDR3 region has the DNA TGTGCCAGTAATAGCGGGAGGGCCTCTGGCACAGATACGCAGTATTTT.

This clonotype was counted between two and nine times. The chain joins TRBV4-2 to TRBJ2-5, with 7 bases matching TRBD1. Losses at the gene ends were 4 bases for V and 1 base for J; bases not matched to a gene: 3. This CDR3 is 14 amino acids long. Germline CDR1 is LGHNA and CDR2 is YNFKEQ. CDR3 sequence: CASSRTGFQETQYF. CDR3 nucleotide sequence: TGTGCCAGCAGCCGGACAGGTTTCCAAGAGACCCAGTACTTC.

The chain recombines TRBV7-9 with TRBJ2-3; 8 bases align to TRBD1. The ends lost 11 bases at V and 2 bases at J; junction bases unmatched: 6. The germline V gene encodes CDR1 SEHNR and CDR2 FQNEAQ (reference sequence). This CDR3 spans 13 amino acids. The DNA of the CDR3 is TGTGCCCCAGGGGGCGAATCCACAGATACGCAGTATTTT. Translated, it gives CAPGGESTDTQYF.

The chain combines TRBV19 with TRBJ2-1; a possible D gene is TRBD2 (5 bases). Germline loops: CDR1 LNHDA, CDR2 SQIVND (reference sequence). V was pared by 1 base and J by 10 bases, with 11 bases between. This CDR3 has 13 amino acids. CDR3 sequence (DNA): TGTGCCAGTAGTATAGTTCGTTCGGGGGAGCAGTTCTTC. Its protein is CASSIVRSGEQFF.

Many counts were recorded for this clonotype. V is TRBV25-1 and J is TRBJ2-1; 10 positions agree with TRBD1. After removal of 2 bases from V and 8 bases from J, the junction contained 9 bases not matched to a gene. The CDR3 extends over 16 amino acids. Germline CDR1 MGHDK, CDR2 SYGVNS. DNA of the CDR3: TGTGCCAGCAGTGAAGGTCCCGGGACAGGGGACGATGAGCAGTTCTTC. Translation: CASSEGPGTGDDEQFF.

This clonotype came up many times. This rearrangement joins TRBV6-5 to TRBJ2-7, with D unresolved. V gave up 6 bases and J gave up 5 bases, with 11 bases separating them. CDR1 and CDR2 (germline): MNHEY, SVGAGI. This CDR3 is built from 12 residues. The CDR3 bases are TGTGCCAGCAGCCGGAATTTAGACGAGCAGTACTTC. Its translation: CASSRNLDEQYF.

The chain links TRBV6-1 to TRBJ1-5; TRBD1 is a possible D gene (6 bases). The CDR3 has 15 amino acids. Trimming took 7 bases from V and 0 from J, leaving 13 bases between them. The germline V gene has CDR1 MNHNS and CDR2 SASEGT. The CDR3 DNA is TGTGCCAGCAAGGGGGATCGCTATAGCAATCAGCCCCAGCATTTT. It yields the protein CASKGDRYSNQPQHF.

In its sample, this clonotype was seen a few times. The chain couples TRBV5-6 to TRBJ2-1, with 8 bases lining up with TRBD1. The CDR3 length is 15 residues. Losses at the gene ends were 0 bases for V and 4 bases for J; bases not matched to a gene: 3. Germline lookup yields CDR1 SGHDT and CDR2 YYEEEE. The CDR3 DNA is TGTGCCAGCAGCTTGGGGACAGGGAAGTACAATGAGCAGTTCTTC. It is translated as CASSLGTGKYNEQFF.

This clonotype turned up a few times. The chain is built from TRBV5-5 and TRBJ2-5; D could derive from TRBD1 or TRBD2 (5 bases each). CDR3 length: 14 amino acids. Germline V lookup: CDR1 SGHKS, CDR2 YYEKEE (reference sequence). The V gene lost 4 bases and the J gene lost 5 bases, with 15 bases spanning the gap. CDR3 DNA sequence: TGTGCCAGCAGCCTGGGGTCCGGGACCGAGACCCAGTACTTC. The encoded protein is CASSLGSGTETQYF.

Many counts were recorded for this clonotype. The CDR3, as DNA: TGTGCCAGCAGCTTAGACAGGAGTGGGTACGGCTACACCTTC. Encoded protein: CASSLDRSGYGYTF. The gene calls are TRBV7-2 and TRBJ1-2, with D perhaps TRBD1 (5 bases). The CDR3 is 14 residues long. V was trimmed by 1 base and J by 8 bases, leaving 14 bases between them. CDR1 and CDR2 (germline): SGHTA, FQGNSA.